The 19 T cell receptor beta chains listed next were all sequenced from one sample in a study of blood T cell repertoires in COVID-19. The method was immunoSEQ multiplex PCR; TCRdb's version includes in-frame clones alone and lacks a portion of them. The data hold around 310,000 clones, with around nine tenths observed a single time. The source material was peripheral blood. Receptor source: a woman aged 55-75 years with acute or convalescent COVID-19.

This clone came up once. V gene TRBV27 combines with J gene TRBJ2-7, with a tentative D call TRBD1 (6 bases). Per the germline V gene, CDR1 is MNHEY and CDR2 is SMNVEV (reference sequence). The length of the CDR3 is 15 residues. The germline V and J ends were trimmed by 4 bases and 2 bases, with 15 bases remaining between them. This CDR3 reads CASSSKTGETYEQYF. The CDR3, as DNA: TGTGCCAGCAGTTCGAAGACAGGTGAGACCTACGAGCAGTACTTC.

The V call is TRBV27, the J call TRBJ2-3; D gene unclear. Germline V lookup: CDR1 MNHEY, CDR2 SMNVEV (reference sequence). The V and J ends lost 6 bases and 3 bases respectively, with 4 bases between them. The CDR3 contains 11 residues. The CDR3, as DNA: TGTGCCAGCAGATCAACAGATACGCAGTATTTT. This encodes CASRSTDTQYF.

The chain is built from TRBV27 and TRBJ2-1, with 13 bases that match TRBD2. This CDR3 has 17 amino acids. The germline V gene encodes CDR1 MNHEY and CDR2 SMNVEV (reference sequence). J lost 6 bases, V lost 5 bases, and 10 bases had no gene match. CDR3 sequence reads: CASSRRLAGGLGNEQFF. CDR3 nucleotides: TGTGCCAGCAGTCGACGACTAGCGGGAGGTTTAGGCAATGAGCAGTTCTTC.

The chain carries TRBV2 and TRBJ2-1, with 7 bases aligning to TRBD2. CDR3 size: 15 residues. Losses at the gene ends were 4 bases for V and 2 bases for J; bases not matched to a gene: 5. CDR1 SNHLY and CDR2 FYNNEI come from the germline V gene. For the CDR3, the DNA is TGTGCCAGCAGTGTCACCAGCGGGGCCTACAATGAGCAGTTCTTC. Encoded protein: CASSVTSGAYNEQFF.

The chain recombines TRBV7-2 with TRBJ1-4; D unresolved. The CDR3 contains 13 residues. Germline V gene sequence: CDR1 SGHTA, CDR2 FQGNSA. V lost 5 bases to trimming and J lost 8 bases, with 12 bases between them. CDR3 coding DNA: TGTGCCAGCAGCCCAGGCGCCCGAGAAAAACTGTTTTTT. As protein: CASSPGAREKLFF. The full variable domain, in which reference TRBV7-2 and TRBJ1-4 provide the parts outside the CDR3, is GAGVSQSPSNKVTEKGKDVELRCDPISGHTALYWYRQSLGQGLEFLIYFQGNSAPDKSGLPSDRFSAERTGGSVSTLTIQRTQQEDSAVYLCASSPGAREKLFFGSGTQLSVL.

This chain joins TRBV4-3 and TRBJ1-5; 11 bases agree with TRBD1. Per the germline V gene, CDR1 is LGHNA and CDR2 is YSLEER. The CDR3 covers 17 residues. The V and J ends lost 1 base and 4 bases, in that order; junction bases with no gene match: 6. Written as DNA, the CDR3 is TGCGCCAGCAGCCAAGGTCTTGGGGACAGGGGGAATCAGCCCCAGCATTTT. It yields the protein CASSQGLGDRGNQPQHF.

This clone was observed a handful of times. The genes are TRBV9 and TRBJ2-2; D possibly corresponds to TRBD1 (6 bases). Germline CDR1 and CDR2: SGDLS and YYNGEE. Trimming took 3 bases from V and 7 from J, leaving 16 bases between them. This CDR3 has 15 residues. The CDR3 coding sequence is TGTGCCAGCAGCGGAGGACAGACCCCCAGCGGGGAGCTGTTTTTT. This translates into CASSGGQTPSGELFF.

This clone was picked up many times. The rearrangement joins TRBV12-3 or TRBV12-4 to TRBJ1-1, with D perhaps matching TRBD1 (6 bases). The CDR3 has 13 amino acids. With 4 bases removed from V and 5 bases from J, the gap between germline ends came to 11 bases. For the CDR3, the DNA is TGTGCCAGCAGTTCCCAGGGGTATACTGAAGCTTTCTTT. Translating gives CASSSQGYTEAFF.

This chain joins TRBV10-3 and TRBJ1-2; possibly TRBD1 for D (6 bases). Trimming removed 6 bases from V and 6 bases from J, with 14 bases in between. Looked up from germline, CDR1 is ENHRY and CDR2 is SYGVKD. The CDR3 runs 13 residues. Here the CDR3 reads CAIRDTGKHGYTF. The DNA of the CDR3 is TGTGCCATCAGAGATACAGGGAAGCATGGCTACACCTTC.

Here the CDR3 DNA reads TGTGCCAGCAGTTCAACCCCCAGTGGCTACACCTTC. Translated, it gives CASSSTPSGYTF. This sequence joins TRBV27 and TRBJ1-2; D remains unclear. V lost 4 bases, J lost 7 bases, and 10 bases lay in between. The germline V gene encodes CDR1 MNHEY and CDR2 SMNVEV (reference sequence). This CDR3 spans 12 amino acids.

This clone was detected only a few times. The gene calls are TRBV27 and TRBJ2-2; D is perhaps TRBD2 (6 bases). V was cut by 3 bases and J by 3 bases, with 8 bases left in between. Germline assignment: CDR1 MNHEY and CDR2 SMNVEV (reference sequence). This CDR3 region has 14 residues. The CDR3 is CASSFLAYTGELFF. CDR3 nucleotide sequence: TGTGCCAGCAGTTTTCTAGCGTACACCGGGGAGCTGTTTTTT.

V gene TRBV7-2 combines with J gene TRBJ2-1; possible D gene TRBD2, 5 bases. Germline lookup yields CDR1 SGHTA and CDR2 FQGNSA. Trimming removed 3 bases from V and 4 bases from J, with 13 bases in between. The CDR3 length is 15 residues. In DNA form, the CDR3 reads TGTGCCAGCAGCTTCGCCTCAGGAGGTTACAATGAGCAGTTCTTC. This codes for CASSFASGGYNEQFF.

The chain joins TRBV19 to TRBJ1-2; D is ambiguous. The germline CDR1 and CDR2 sequences are LNHDA and SQIVND (reference sequence). This CDR3 is built from 14 residues. Trimming removed 7 bases at V and 2 bases at J, with 14 bases between. CDR3 amino acids: CASKPRERNYGYTF. The CDR3 nucleotides are TGTGCCAGTAAGCCCCGGGAGAGGAACTATGGCTACACCTTC.

The DNA of the CDR3 is TGTGCCAGCAGTTTGGGCGGGAGCTCCTACGAGCAGTACTTC. This gives the protein CASSLGGSSYEQYF. The genes are TRBV27 and TRBJ2-7, with 7 nucleotides matching TRBD2. Germline V gene lookup returns CDR1 MNHEY and CDR2 SMNVEV (reference sequence). Losses at the gene ends were 3 bases for V and 0 bases for J; bases not matched to a gene: 2. This CDR3 is 14 amino acids long.

The chain carries TRBV9 and TRBJ1-2, with 11 bases that match TRBD1. J was trimmed by 5 bases and V by 0 bases; bases with no gene match: 6. The CDR3 has 16 residues. Germline loops: CDR1 SGDLS, CDR2 YYNGEE. The CDR3 protein is CASSVDQGQGVYGYTF. For the CDR3, the DNA is TGTGCCAGCAGCGTAGATCAGGGACAGGGGGTGTATGGCTACACCTTC.

This clone has only a few counts. The V gene is TRBV7-3, the J gene TRBJ2-2; TRBD2 might be the D (5 bases). This CDR3 is 13 amino acids long. CDR1 SGHTA and CDR2 FQGTGA come from the germline V gene. The ends were cut back, 5 bases at V and 5 bases at J, with 9 bases in the middle. CDR3 sequence: CASSRPGTGELFF. In DNA, the CDR3 is TGTGCCAGCAGCCGGCCGGGGACCGGGGAGCTGTTTTTT.

This chain links TRBV28 with TRBJ1-1; perhaps TRBD1 as D (6 bases). The CDR3 is made up of 15 amino acids. Looked up from germline, CDR1 is MDHEN and CDR2 is SYDVKM. V lost 7 bases, J lost 6 bases, and 21 bases lay in between. The CDR3 loop reads CASISGGGQIPEAFF. CDR3 nucleotides: TGTGCCAGCATCTCGGGAGGGGGGCAGATTCCTGAAGCTTTCTTT.

The chain has TRBV18 and TRBJ1-4; D call uncertain. The germline V gene encodes CDR1 KGHSH and CDR2 LQKENI. The CDR3 is 18 amino acids. Trimming took off 0 bases at V and 3 bases at J, with 17 bases between the two ends. In DNA form, the CDR3 reads TGTGCCAGCTCACCACCTCAGAGTTCAGGAGGGTCTAATGAAAAACTGTTTTTT. Amino acid sequence: CASSPPQSSGGSNEKLFF.

This chain links TRBV5-1 with TRBJ1-5, with 10 nucleotides matching TRBD1. V shed 5 bases and J 2 bases; nucleotides not matched to a gene: 4. The CDR3 totals 15 residues. Germline V CDR1 and CDR2: SGHRS, YFSETQ. The CDR3 is CASRPGTGGNQPQHF. The CDR3 DNA is TGCGCCAGCAGGCCCGGGACAGGGGGCAATCAGCCCCAGCATTTT.